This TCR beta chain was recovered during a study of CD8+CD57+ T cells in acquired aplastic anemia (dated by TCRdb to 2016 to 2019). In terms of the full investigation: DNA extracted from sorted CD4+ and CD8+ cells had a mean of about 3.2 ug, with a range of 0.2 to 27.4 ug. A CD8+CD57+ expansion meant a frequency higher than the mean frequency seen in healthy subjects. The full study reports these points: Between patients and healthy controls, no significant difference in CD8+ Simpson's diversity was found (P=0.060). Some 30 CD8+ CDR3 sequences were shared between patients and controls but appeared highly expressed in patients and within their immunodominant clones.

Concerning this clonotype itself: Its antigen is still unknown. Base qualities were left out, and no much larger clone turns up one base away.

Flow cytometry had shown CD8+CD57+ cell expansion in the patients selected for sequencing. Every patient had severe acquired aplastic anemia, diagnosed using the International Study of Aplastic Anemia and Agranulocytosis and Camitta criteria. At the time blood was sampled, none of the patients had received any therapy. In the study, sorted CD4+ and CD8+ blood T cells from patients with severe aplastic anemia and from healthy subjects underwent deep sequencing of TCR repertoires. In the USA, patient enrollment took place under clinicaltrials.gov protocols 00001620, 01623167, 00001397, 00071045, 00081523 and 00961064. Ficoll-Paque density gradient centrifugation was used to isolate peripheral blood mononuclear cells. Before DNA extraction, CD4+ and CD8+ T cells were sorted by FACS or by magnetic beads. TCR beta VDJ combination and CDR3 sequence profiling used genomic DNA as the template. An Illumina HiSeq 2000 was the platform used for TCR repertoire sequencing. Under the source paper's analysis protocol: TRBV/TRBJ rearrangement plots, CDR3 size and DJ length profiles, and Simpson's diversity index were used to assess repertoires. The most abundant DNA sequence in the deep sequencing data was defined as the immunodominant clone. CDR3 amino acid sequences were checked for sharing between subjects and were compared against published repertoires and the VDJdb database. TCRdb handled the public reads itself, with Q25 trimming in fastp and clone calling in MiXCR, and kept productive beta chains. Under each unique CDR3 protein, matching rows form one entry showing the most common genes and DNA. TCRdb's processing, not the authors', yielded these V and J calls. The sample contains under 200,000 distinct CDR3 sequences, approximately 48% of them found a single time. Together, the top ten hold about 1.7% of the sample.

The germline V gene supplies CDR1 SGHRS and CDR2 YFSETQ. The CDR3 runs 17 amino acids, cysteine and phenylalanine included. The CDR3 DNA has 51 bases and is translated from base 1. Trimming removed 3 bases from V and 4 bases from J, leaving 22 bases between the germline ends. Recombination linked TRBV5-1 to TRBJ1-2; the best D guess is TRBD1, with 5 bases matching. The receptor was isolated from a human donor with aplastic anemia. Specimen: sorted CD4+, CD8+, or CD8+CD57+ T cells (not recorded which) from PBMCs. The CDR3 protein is CASSWGNRRFLSYGYTF. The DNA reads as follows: TGCGCCAGCAGCTGGGGGAACAGGAGATTTTTAAGCTATGGCTACACCTTC.